The T cell receptor (beta chain) described here comes from a study of cytomegalovirus exposure and HLA in healthy donors. Points from the study as a whole: The investigators catalogued 150 to 200 TCR beta chains as cytomegalovirus-associated.

The germline gives CDR1 SGHDN, CDR2 FVKESK. Trimming left V 0 bases short and J 4 bases short, with 7 bases between. The CDR3 is 13 amino acids. Regarding this clone: Its antigen is currently unknown.

Amplification used 60 Vbeta primers and 13 Jbeta primers. The protocol was immunoSEQ multiplex PCR, while the TCRdb copy is restricted to in-frame clones and leaves out a portion. The top ten hold approximately 5.4% of the sample, which has under 200,000 clones, almost 75% seen once. The material sequenced was PBMCs. The rearrangement uses TRBV14 and TRBJ2-7, with D possibly TRBD2 on 6 matching bases. This sequence was found in a woman under 30 in good health and CMV-seropositive. The CDR3 loop is CASSQDLAYEQYF. As DNA, the CDR3 is TGTGCCAGCAGCCAAGATCTAGCGTACGAGCAGTACTTC.